This TCR beta chain came from a study of T cells expressing NK-cell markers. TCR beta cDNA was made by 5'RACE template switching with UMIs. TCRdb re-called the 5' RACE reads and shows each CDR3 protein once, DNA omitted. The sample table sets out approximately 440,000 distinct CDR3 sequences. The CDR3 runs 13 residues. Germline V gene data show CDR1 as SGHTA and CDR2 as FQGTGA. Sequenced: blood T cells: a sorted CD56 or NKG2C T cell subset, CD4+ or CD8+ T cells, or bulk PBMC T cells (not recorded which). The chain combines TRBV7-3 with TRBJ2-1; TCRdb's D gene call, TRBD2, goes unchecked for lack of DNA. This receptor was obtained from a woman in her fifties or sixties in good health. CDR3 loop: CASSLEQRNEQFF.